This is a list of T cell receptor beta chains from one sample in a study of blood T cell repertoires in COVID-19. Measured with immunoSEQ multiplex PCR; TCRdb has only the in-frame clones, and not every one. Among approximately 440,000 clones listed, about 91% were seen once. Sequences were obtained from peripheral blood. All receptors come from a woman aged 50 to 60 with COVID-19, enrolled during active disease. The CDR3 runs from the conserved cysteine through the conserved F or W. D genes are given only for firm matches. The size field is filled for only some rows; it gives once, few, many or a size class.

>.|TRBV7-8|.|TRBJ1-2|13
TGTGCCAGCACCCTTGACACAAACTATGGCTACACCTTC
CASTLDTNYGYTF
>.|TRBV4-1|.|TRBJ1-1|13
TGCGCCAGCAGCCTAAGGAGGGTCACTGAAGCTTTCTTT
CASSLRRVTEAFF
>.|TRBV7-8|.|TRBJ2-6|16
TGTGCCAGCAGCTTAGTACAGCCCTCTGGGGCCAACGTCCTGACTTTC
CASSLVQPSGANVLTF
>.|TRBV11-2|TRBD2|TRBJ2-5|15
TGTGCCAGCAGCTTGAGCGGGGGGGCCGTACCGACCCAGTACTTC
CASSLSGGAVPTQYF
>once|TRBV7-9|.|TRBJ2-1|16
TGTGCCAGCAGCTTAGGGCGGGGCCCCTCCTACAATGAGCAGTTCTTC
CASSLGRGPSYNEQFF
>.|TRBV7-9|.|TRBJ2-7|16
TGTGCCAGCAGCTTAGCGAGCCAGGGGTCGACCTACGAGCAGTACTTC
CASSLASQGSTYEQYF
>.|TRBV19|.|TRBJ1-1|14
TGTGCCAGTAGTATGGGCGGGGTTGGAGCTGAAGCTTTCTTT
CASSMGGVGAEAFF
>.|TRBV10-3|.|TRBJ1-3|14
TGTGCCATCAGTGAGATAGCCTCTGGAAACACCATATATTTT
CAISEIASGNTIYF
>.|TRBV7-9|TRBD1|TRBJ1-1|14
TGTGCCAGCGGCGACAGGGCTGAAAACACTGAAGCTTTCTTT
CASGDRAENTEAFF
>.|TRBV15|TRBD1|TRBJ2-3|15
TGTGCCACCAGCAGTAGGACAGGGTGGGCAGATACGCAGTATTTT
CATSSRTGWADTQYF
>.|TRBV30|TRBD1|TRBJ2-5|14
TGTGCCTGTTCAGTTGACAGGGCCCTAGAGACCCAGTACTTC
CACSVDRALETQYF
>.|TRBV3-1/TRBV3-2|TRBD1|TRBJ1-5|16
TGTGCCAGCAGCCAAGAACTATTACAGGGGGTTCAGCCCCAGCATTTT
CASSQELLQGVQPQHF
>.|TRBV6-5|.|TRBJ1-2|13
TGTGCCAGCAGACCGACAGGCTCCTATGGCTACACCTTC
CASRPTGSYGYTF
>.|TRBV15|.|TRBJ2-7|14
TGTGCCACCAGCAGAGATCGGCAACCGGGAGAGCAGTACTTC
CATSRDRQPGEQYF
>.|TRBV11-2|.|TRBJ2-7|14
TGTGCCAGCAGCCCGCCGACGGGCTCCTACGAGCAGTACTTC
CASSPPTGSYEQYF
>.|TRBV6-4|.|TRBJ1-6|14
TGTGCCAGCAGTGCAACGGGGTCATATTCACCCCTCCACTTT
CASSATGSYSPLHF
>.|TRBV6-5|TRBD1|TRBJ1-1|15
TGTGCCAGCAGTTTTACAGGGGGTGGAAACACTGAAGCTTTCTTT
CASSFTGGGNTEAFF
>.|TRBV27|.|TRBJ1-1|14
TGTGCCAGCAGTTTTAGGGGTATGAACACTGAAGCTTTCTTT
CASSFRGMNTEAFF
>.|TRBV12-1|.|TRBJ2-1|19
TGTGCCAGCAGCTTGCTAAACCCAGGGTATCTAAGCGTCTACAATGAGCAGTTCTTC
CASSLLNPGYLSVYNEQFF
>.|TRBV3-1/TRBV3-2|.|TRBJ1-5|14
TGTGCCAGCAGCCAAGGTAGGGGTGGGCAGCCCCAGCATTTT
CASSQGRGGQPQHF
>few|TRBV5-6|.|TRBJ2-1|14
TGTGCCAGCAGCTTGGTCCACAACTACAATGAGCAGTTCTTC
CASSLVHNYNEQFF
>.|TRBV19|.|TRBJ1-5|15
TGTGCCAGTAGTATCATGACAGGTAGCAATCAGCCCCAGCATTTT
CASSIMTGSNQPQHF
>.|TRBV6-5|.|TRBJ2-3|12
TGTGCCAGCGCATCCCTAGAAAATACGCAGTATTTT
CASASLENTQYF
>.|TRBV7-9|.|TRBJ2-2|14
TGTGCCAGCAGCTCCCGGGGGGCGCCCGGGGAGCTGTTTTTT
CASSSRGAPGELFF
>few|TRBV28|.|TRBJ1-1|10
TGTGCCAGCAGCCCAGGGTACGCTTTCTTT
CASSPGYAFF
>.|TRBV2|TRBD2|TRBJ2-2|15
TGTGCCAGCAAGTGGCGGCTAGCGGGTACCGGGGAGCTGTTTTTT
CASKWRLAGTGELFF
>.|TRBV5-1|.|TRBJ2-1|14
TGCGCCAGCAGCTTGGTTGTGGATGGAGATGAGCAGTTCTTC
CASSLVVDGDEQFF
>.|TRBV5-1|.|TRBJ2-7|12
TGCGCCAGCAGCTTGGAGGGGCACGAGCAGTACTTC
CASSLEGHEQYF
>.|TRBV9|.|TRBJ1-1|14
TGTGCCAGCAGCGTAGGATCGGACAGCACTGAAGCTTTCTTT
CASSVGSDSTEAFF
>.|TRBV10-3|TRBD2|TRBJ2-3|14
TGTGCCACCTTTGGCGGGGGGGTTGGAGATACGCAGTATTTT
CATFGGGVGDTQYF
>few|TRBV6-9|.|TRBJ1-5|14
TGTGCCAGCAGTTATTCGCAGGGAGGTCAGCCCCAGCATTTT
CASSYSQGGQPQHF
>.|TRBV27|.|TRBJ2-1|12
TGTGCCAGCAGTCTCGTGGGCCAGCCCTGGTTCTTC
CASSLVGQPWFF
>.|TRBV29-1|.|TRBJ2-1|10
TGCAGCGTTGATGTAAATGAGCAGTTCTTC
CSVDVNEQFF
>.|TRBV4-1|TRBD1|TRBJ1-1|16
TGCGCCAGCAGCCAAGCCCGGACAGGTTTGAACACTGAAGCTTTCTTT
CASSQARTGLNTEAFF
>few|TRBV6-4|.|TRBJ1-2|13
TGTGCCAGCAGAGGAGAAAGTCCCTATGGCTACACCTTC
CASRGESPYGYTF
>.|TRBV6-5|TRBD1|TRBJ2-7|12
TGTGCCAGCGCCAGGGGGAGCTACGAGCAGTACTTC
CASARGSYEQYF